This T cell receptor beta chain was captured by sequencing in a study of regulatory T cells in long-lasting Graves disease. Trimming took 1 base from V and 2 from J, leaving 6 bases between them. Germline values: CDR1 SGHRS, CDR2 YFSETQ. The CDR3 is 14 residues long. Stated time point: persistent/refractory GD, antithyroid drugs over 5 years with positive TRAb. With RNA extracted from PBMCs as input, the TCR library was made. The table lists this clonotype with a few counts. Antigen: not known. Both iRepertoire HTBI primers and Arm-PCR of CDR3 regions were used to build the TCR beta libraries. TCRdb reanalysed the multiplex PCR reads using MiXCR and keeps one entry per CDR3 protein. Altogether fewer than 450,000 distinct CDR3 sequences are present, under 25% being singletons, with the ten largest covering 20% to 25%. Study-level points and caveats: No thyroid tissue was studied; the work used peripheral blood only. TCR diversity was lower in persistent than newly diagnosed Graves' disease. Segments TRBV28, TRBJ1-2 and TRBJ2-5 showed preferential usage in persistent disease.

V usage is TRBV5-1 and J usage is TRBJ2-2; D not certain. This TCR was recovered from a female donor with Graves disease. The sample consisted of peripheral blood mononuclear cells (PBMCs), taken when the disease was refractory, from a patient treated with antithyroid drugs. The CDR3 nucleotides read TGCGCCAGCAGCTTGCACAGCAACACCGGGGAGCTGTTTTTT. Amino acid sequence: CASSLHSNTGELFF.